Below, 22 T cell receptor beta chains from the same sample are listed, as sequenced in a study of blood T cell repertoires in COVID-19. Method: immunoSEQ multiplex PCR; TCRdb's copy keeps in-frame clones and lacks some. Of roughly 300,000 clones in the sample, around nine tenths are singletons; the top ten hold approximately 5%. Sequencing input: PBMCs or T cells enriched from blood (not recorded which). These receptors all come from a woman aged 25 to 45 who had recovered from COVID-19.

V gene TRBV30 combines with J gene TRBJ2-3, with 11 bases matching TRBD2. The CDR3 is 17 residues long. Germline V lookup: CDR1 GTSNPN, CDR2 SVGIG (reference sequence). Trimming at V came to 2 bases and at J to 2 bases, leaving 9 bases not matched to a gene. This CDR3 reads CAWSRRLAGINTDTQYF. The CDR3 nucleotides are TGTGCCTGGAGTCGCCGACTAGCGGGGATTAACACAGATACGCAGTATTTT.

This clone came up once. CDR3 nucleotide sequence: TGCGCCAGCAGCTTGGCCGGAGACGGAAACACCATATATTTT. Translating it yields CASSLAGDGNTIYF. The chain links TRBV5-1 to TRBJ1-3; the D is unclear. CDR1 and CDR2 from the germline V gene are SGHRS and YFSETQ. Trimming pared 0 bases from V and 4 bases from J, leaving 8 bases between. There are 14 residues in the CDR3.

The chain recombines TRBV18 with TRBJ2-4; TRBD1 might be the D (5 bases). Germline CDR1 and CDR2: KGHSH and LQKENI. There are 12 residues in the CDR3. V lost 8 bases and J lost 10, with 15 bases in between. CDR3 in DNA: TGTGCCAGCAAGGGGTCGGTCGAAATTCAGTACTTC. Protein: CASKGSVEIQYF.

The rearrangement joins TRBV6-2 or TRBV6-3 to TRBJ1-2, with D possibly being TRBD1 (6 bases). With 4 bases removed from V and 4 bases from J, the gap between germline ends came to 16 bases. The CDR3 consists of 15 residues. Per the germline V gene, CDR1 is MNHEY and CDR2 is SVGEGT. The CDR3 sequence: CASSSAGGRGYGYTF. The CDR3 coding sequence is TGTGCCAGCAGTTCCGCGGGGGGGCGCGGCTATGGCTACACCTTC.

The chain combines TRBV19 with TRBJ2-1; 9 bases line up with TRBD2. The V segment lost 1 base and the J segment 8 bases; nucleotides outside the gene matches: 6. This CDR3 has 15 amino acids. The germline CDR1 and CDR2 sequences are LNHDA and SQIVND (reference sequence). Here the CDR3 reads CASSIGGGAGYEQFF. CDR3 sequence (DNA): TGTGCCAGTAGTATAGGCGGGGGGGCCGGCTATGAGCAGTTCTTC.

V is TRBV5-1 and J is TRBJ1-1, with 8 nucleotides matching TRBD1. The germline V gene has CDR1 SGHRS and CDR2 YFSETQ. CDR3 length: 14 amino acids. V shed 2 bases and J 7 bases; nucleotides not matched to a gene: 7. As DNA, the CDR3 is TGCGCCAGCAGCTTCTCAGGGGGCACGAATGAAGCTTTCTTT. It yields the protein CASSFSGGTNEAFF.

This clone occurred once. J is TRBJ1-3 and V is TRBV5-6; possible D gene TRBD1, 6 bases. The CDR3 is 16 residues long. V was trimmed by 4 bases and J by 3 bases, leaving 17 bases between them. The germline CDR1 and CDR2 sequences are SGHDT and YYEEEE. The CDR3 DNA reads as TGTGCCAGCAGCCTATTAGACAGGAGTGATGGAAACACCATATATTTT. Translated: CASSLLDRSDGNTIYF.

The chain recombines TRBV25-1 with TRBJ2-5, with 9 bases that match TRBD2. V lost 5 bases to trimming and J lost 2 bases; unmatched junction nucleotides: 3. Per the germline V gene, CDR1 is MGHDK and CDR2 is SYGVNS. The CDR3 runs 14 residues. The CDR3 DNA follows: TGTGCCAGCAGTCTGCTAGCGGGGCAAGAGACCCAGTACTTC. Translation gives CASSLLAGQETQYF.

The V and J genes are TRBV3-1 (or the pseudogene TRBV3-2) and TRBJ1-6, with a weak D call TRBD1 (5 bases). The CDR3 loop spans 18 amino acids. Trimming pared 0 bases from V and 7 bases from J, leaving 19 bases between. Germline CDR1 reads LGHDT; CDR2 reads YNNKEL (reference sequence). CDR3 DNA sequence: TGTGCCAGCAGCCAAGATCGCGGGACGGGCCTCGGGAATTCACCCCTCCACTTT. It specifies CASSQDRGTGLGNSPLHF.

The rearrangement uses TRBV5-1 and TRBJ2-1; no firm D call. Trimming took off 3 bases at V and 6 bases at J, with 13 bases between the two ends. The CDR3 loop spans 14 amino acids. Germline V gene lookup returns CDR1 SGHRS and CDR2 YFSETQ. The CDR3 coding sequence is TGCGCCAGCAGCTCGAGTCCCGGTCTCAATGAGCAGTTCTTC. Translated, it gives CASSSSPGLNEQFF.

V usage is TRBV7-9 and J usage is TRBJ1-2; D call uncertain. CDR3 length: 14 amino acids. Per germline, CDR1 SEHNR and CDR2 FQNEAQ (reference sequence). Trimming took off 0 bases at V and 5 bases at J, with 10 bases between the two ends. CDR3 sequence reads: CASSLALGEYGYTF. In nucleotides, the CDR3 is TGTGCCAGCAGCTTAGCGCTTGGGGAGTATGGCTACACCTTC.

This sequence joins TRBV7-2 and TRBJ2-1; 8 bases match TRBD2. Germline V gene sequence: CDR1 SGHTA, CDR2 FQGNSA. The length of the CDR3 is 17 residues. V gave up 5 bases and J gave up 4 bases; unmatched junction bases: 13. The CDR3: CASSPPRGSGEYNEQFF. CDR3 nucleotide sequence: TGTGCCAGCAGCCCCCCCCGGGGTAGCGGGGAATACAATGAGCAGTTCTTC.

The chain carries TRBV13 and TRBJ2-7; possibly TRBD2 for D (6 bases). Trimming shortened V by 8 bases and J by 5 bases, and 16 bases separated the two germline ends. The CDR3 runs 13 residues. CDR1 is PRHDT, CDR2 FYEKMQ, per germline (reference sequence). CDR3 in amino acids: CASGGGFPHEQYF. CDR3 in DNA: TGTGCCAGCGGTGGGGGGTTCCCCCACGAGCAGTACTTC.

V is TRBV10-3 and J is TRBJ1-1, with 9 bases aligning to TRBD1. This CDR3 spans 14 amino acids. Germline lookup yields CDR1 ENHRY and CDR2 SYGVKD. V gave up 6 bases and J gave up 2 bases; unmatched junction bases: 4. The CDR3 DNA sequence: TGTGCCATCAGGGACAGGGGAATCAACACTGAAGCTTTCTTT. Amino acids: CAIRDRGINTEAFF.

V is TRBV7-9 and J is TRBJ2-5; 8 positions agree with TRBD2. V gave up 5 bases and J gave up 1 base; unmatched junction bases: 6. The CDR3 contains 15 residues. Germline V gives CDR1 SEHNR, CDR2 FQNEAQ (reference sequence). The DNA for the CDR3 is TGTGCCAGCAGCCGGGAAGGGACTAGCCAAGAGACCCAGTACTTC. It specifies CASSREGTSQETQYF.

The chain links TRBV30 to TRBJ1-4; D is ambiguous. Trimming removed 4 bases at V and 3 bases at J, with 9 bases between. CDR1 is GTSNPN, CDR2 SVGIG, per germline (reference sequence). The CDR3 length is 13 residues. The CDR3 spells CAWKNSPNEKLFF. The CDR3 bases are TGTGCCTGGAAGAACAGCCCTAATGAAAAACTGTTTTTT.

The chain employs TRBV7-9 and TRBJ1-1; maybe TRBD1 (5 bases). Trimming left V 1 base short and J 4 bases short, with 13 bases between. This CDR3 has 15 residues. CDR1 and CDR2 (germline): SEHNR, FQNEAQ (reference sequence). DNA for the CDR3: TGTGCCAGCAGCTTAGGTGCGGGGCGAGGCACTGAAGCTTTCTTT. Its translation: CASSLGAGRGTEAFF. Full variable domain (rest looked up from reference TRBV7-9 and TRBJ1-1): DTGVSQNPRHKITKRGQNVTFRCDPISEHNRLYWYRQTLGQGPEFLTYFQNEAQLEKSRLLSDRFSAERPKGSFSTLEIQRTEQGDSAMYLCASSLGAGRGTEAFFGQGTRLTVV.

The CDR3 DNA reads as TGCGCCAGCAGCCAAGGGACAGGGATGACCACTGAAGCTTTCTTT. Encoded protein: CASSQGTGMTTEAFF. This chain uses TRBV4-1 with TRBJ1-1; TRBD1 matches 8 bases. The CDR3 contains 15 residues. CDR1 is MGHRA, CDR2 YSYEKL, per germline. Unmatched junction bases numbered 5, after V lost 1 base and J lost 4 bases.

The chain combines TRBV25-1 with TRBJ1-1; 7 bases are a match to TRBD1. The CDR3 length is 13 residues. The junction had 9 bases not matched to a gene; V was cut back by 4 bases and J by 10 bases. Per the germline V gene, CDR1 is MGHDK and CDR2 is SYGVNS. This CDR3 is CASSGVQGNTAFF. The CDR3 region has the DNA TGTGCCAGCAGTGGAGTACAGGGGAACACAGCTTTCTTT.

V and J are TRBV7-3 and TRBJ2-3, with 9 bases fitting TRBD2. Losses at the gene ends were 6 bases for V and 4 bases for J; bases not matched to a gene: 11. The germline V gene has CDR1 SGHTA and CDR2 FQGTGA. The CDR3 is made up of 16 amino acids. CDR3 region: CASSPRGGRLADTQYF. For the CDR3, the DNA is TGTGCCAGCAGTCCGCGGGGGGGCCGTCTCGCAGATACGCAGTATTTT.

This chain links TRBV13 with TRBJ2-7, with a tentative D call TRBD1 (5 bases). The V end was cut by 5 bases, the J end by 0 bases, with 8 bases between. The germline V gene has CDR1 PRHDT and CDR2 FYEKMQ (reference sequence). The CDR3 extends over 13 amino acids. DNA of the CDR3: TGTGCCAGCAGCCAGGACAACTCCTACGAGCAGTACTTC. It is translated as CASSQDNSYEQYF.

The chain recombines TRBV2 with TRBJ1-5; no clear D. This CDR3 comprises 14 residues. In germline, CDR1 is SNHLY, CDR2 FYNNEI. With 3 bases removed from V and 4 bases from J, the gap between germline ends came to 10 bases. CDR3 DNA sequence: TGTGCCAGCAGTGAGTCGGGGATAAATCAGCCCCAGCATTTT. Amino acid sequence: CASSESGINQPQHF.